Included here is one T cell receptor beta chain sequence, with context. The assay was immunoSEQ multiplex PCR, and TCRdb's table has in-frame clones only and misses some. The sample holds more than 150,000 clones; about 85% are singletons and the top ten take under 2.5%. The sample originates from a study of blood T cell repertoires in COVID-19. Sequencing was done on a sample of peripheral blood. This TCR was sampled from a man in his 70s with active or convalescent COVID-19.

The CDR3 region is CASRDFGRLTNTGELFF. CDR3 bases: TGCGCCAGCAGGGACTTTGGACGACTAACGAACACCGGGGAGCTGTTTTTT. The genes are TRBV10-1 and TRBJ2-2; D perhaps matches TRBD2 (5 bases). CDR3 length equals 17 residues. V lost 6 bases, J lost 0 bases, and 17 bases lay in between. CDR1 WNHNN and CDR2 SYGVQD come from the germline V gene (reference sequence).